A selection of T cell receptor beta chains follows, all from one sample in a study of blood T cell repertoires in COVID-19. The table came from immunoSEQ multiplex PCR; TCRdb's copy has only in-frame clones and leaves some out. Altogether a few hundred thousand clones are present, approximately 83% being singletons, with the ten largest covering roughly 2.3%. The sequencing input was PBMCs or T cells enriched from blood (not recorded which). These TCRs come from a young man who had recovered from COVID-19. The CDR3 runs from the conserved cysteine through the conserved F or W. Each record gives: V gene, clone size, J gene, D gene, CDR3 DNA, CDR3 protein. A D gene is named only where the DNA matches it firmly. Clone sizes are given selectively: once, few, many, or a class where the clone is expanded.

TRBV6-5	.	TRBJ2-5	.	TGTGCCAGCAGTTTCTCCTGGCGGGAGACCCAGTACTTC	CASSFSWRETQYF
TRBV5-8	few	TRBJ1-1	TRBD1	TGTGCCAGCAGCCCACAGGGGGCGCGGACTGAAGCTTTCTTT	CASSPQGARTEAFF
TRBV9	.	TRBJ1-2	.	TGTGCCAGCAGCGTAGGGTCCCAGGGAATAACTATGAGCTACACCTTC	CASSVGSQGITMSYTF
TRBV18	.	TRBJ1-2	.	TGTGCCAGCCGCGACGGGATCGGTGGCTACACCTTC	CASRDGIGGYTF
TRBV5-6	few	TRBJ1-2	.	TGTGCCAGCAGCCTAAGAGGGGAGGGAGCTGGCTACACCTTC	CASSLRGEGAGYTF
TRBV14	.	TRBJ2-7	TRBD1	TGTGCCAGCAGTCGGACAGGGGCCGGATACGAGCAGTACTTC	CASSRTGAGYEQYF
TRBV30	.	TRBJ1-2	TRBD1	TGTGCCTGGTCGGTGGACAGGGAGCAAACTGGCTACACCTTC	CAWSVDREQTGYTF
TRBV5-1	.	TRBJ1-2	.	TGCGCCAGCAGCGAACAGGCTAACTATGGCTACACCTTC	CASSEQANYGYTF
TRBV9	once	TRBJ1-5	.	TGTGCCAGCAGCGTAGATTCGGGAAGGGGCAATCAGCCCCAGCATTTT	CASSVDSGRGNQPQHF
TRBV11-2	.	TRBJ2-7	.	TGTGCCAGCAGCTTAGAACCTAACTCCTACGAGCAGTACTTC	CASSLEPNSYEQYF
TRBV6-5	once	TRBJ1-5	.	TGTGCCAGCAGTTATAACAGGGAACAGCCCCAGCATTTT	CASSYNREQPQHF
TRBV2	.	TRBJ1-6	.	TGTGCCAGCAGTGAAGCGCAGACTGGCCACTTT	CASSEAQTGHF
TRBV6-7	few	TRBJ2-1	TRBD2	TGTGCCAGCAGTGTATTAAGACTGGGGGGGGAAAATGAGCAGTTCTTC	CASSVLRLGGENEQFF
TRBV7-9	.	TRBJ1-1	TRBD1	TGTGCCAGCAGCCGTTGGGACAGTGTCCCCTTACTTGAAGCTTTCTTT	CASSRWDSVPLLEAFF
TRBV4-3	.	TRBJ2-1	.	TGCGCCAGCAGCCAAGATCGAGTGGGCGGGGTAAAGAATGAGCAGTTCTTC	CASSQDRVGGVKNEQFF
TRBV3-1/TRBV3-2	once	TRBJ1-6	TRBD1	TGTGCCAGCAGAAGACTGGACAGGGATAATTCACCCCTCCACTTT	CASRRLDRDNSPLHF
TRBV11-2	.	TRBJ1-4	.	TGTGCCAGCAGCTTTTTCAGGCGCCCTAATGAAAAACTGTTTTTT	CASSFFRRPNEKLFF
TRBV7-2	once	TRBJ2-3	.	TGTGCCAGCAGCACCGGGACATCTAGCACAGATACGCAGTATTTT	CASSTGTSSTDTQYF
TRBV18	.	TRBJ2-7	TRBD1	TGTGCCAGCTCACCAAGGGACAGGGGATATGAGCAGTACTTC	CASSPRDRGYEQYF
TRBV6-4	.	TRBJ2-3	.	TGTGCCAGCAGTTATGCGGGGTCAACAGATACGCAGTATTTT	CASSYAGSTDTQYF
TRBV11-1	.	TRBJ1-6	.	TGTGCCAGCAGCTCAAAATTCTCCTATAATTCACCCCTCCACTTT	CASSSKFSYNSPLHF
TRBV16	.	TRBJ2-7	TRBD2	TGTGCCAGCAGCCAATCGGGACTAGCGGGGGATTCCCAGTACTTC	CASSQSGLAGDSQYF
TRBV9	.	TRBJ1-5	.	TGTGCCAGCAGATCCCCTGGCAATCAGCCCCAGCATTTT	CASRSPGNQPQHF
TRBV2	few	TRBJ1-3	TRBD1	TGTGCCAGCAGTCGGGACAGCGGAAACACCATATATTTT	CASSRDSGNTIYF
TRBV19	.	TRBJ1-5	.	TGTGCCAGTAGTCCGACAAGGAGGGGCAATCAGCCCCAGCATTTT	CASSPTRRGNQPQHF
TRBV5-1	.	TRBJ2-7	.	TGCGCCAGCAGCTTGGGACAGTCCTACGAGCAGTACTTC	CASSLGQSYEQYF
TRBV7-3	.	TRBJ2-7	TRBD1	TGTGCCAGCAGCTATGGACAGGGGGCTCATCACGAGCAGTACTTC	CASSYGQGAHHEQYF
TRBV5-1	.	TRBJ2-2	TRBD1	TGCGCCAGCAGCTTGAACCCGGACAGGGCTAACACCGGGGAGCTGTTTTTT	CASSLNPDRANTGELFF
TRBV19	.	TRBJ2-5	.	TGTGCCAGTAGTCGGTCCGGGGAAGAGACCCAGTACTTC	CASSRSGEETQYF
TRBV27	few	TRBJ1-2	.	TGTGCCAGCAGTTTATCGATAGGAGGGGATGGCTACACCTTC	CASSLSIGGDGYTF
TRBV9	.	TRBJ2-7	TRBD1	TGTGCCAGCAGCGTTTCGACAGGGTTTACCCACGAGCAGTACTTC	CASSVSTGFTHEQYF
TRBV2	.	TRBJ2-5	.	TGTGCCAGCAGTGTCGGAGAGACCCAGTACTTC	CASSVGETQYF
TRBV24-1	many	TRBJ1-2	TRBD1	TGTGCCACCAGTGATGCGATGGACAGGGATGGCTACACCTTC	CATSDAMDRDGYTF
TRBV5-1	.	TRBJ1-2	.	TGCGCCAGCAGTAGTCAAAACTATGGCTACACCTTC	CASSSQNYGYTF
TRBV30	.	TRBJ1-1	.	TGTGCCTGGAGGGGGGCAGACAGTTCGAACACTGAAGCTTTCTTT	CAWRGADSSNTEAFF
TRBV18	.	TRBJ1-4	TRBD1	TGTGCCAGCTCACTACAGGACAGGGGATTTGATGAAAAACTGTTTTTT	CASSLQDRGFDEKLFF
TRBV7-3	.	TRBJ1-6	.	TGTGCCAGCAGCTTATCCCTCCCAGATTCACCCCTCCACTTT	CASSLSLPDSPLHF
TRBV9	.	TRBJ2-1	TRBD2	TGTGCCAGCAGCGTAAGCGGGGAGTCCTACAATGAGCAGTTCTTC	CASSVSGESYNEQFF
TRBV4-1	.	TRBJ1-3	TRBD1	TGCGCCAGCAGCCAAGATGTGAGACAGGGGTACTCTGGAAACACCATATATTTT	CASSQDVRQGYSGNTIYF
TRBV5-5	.	TRBJ2-7	TRBD2	TGTGCCAGCAGCTCCGGGACTAGCGGGGGATACGAGCAGTACTTC	CASSSGTSGGYEQYF
TRBV4-2	.	TRBJ1-3	.	TGTGCCAGCAGCCAAGAGCCTACCGGTCACTCTGGAAACACCATATATTTT	CASSQEPTGHSGNTIYF
TRBV4-1	.	TRBJ1-1	TRBD1	TGCGCCAGCAGCCAACGATCAGGGGGAACGGCTGAAGCTTTCTTT	CASSQRSGGTAEAFF
TRBV5-1	.	TRBJ2-5	TRBD2	TGCGCCAGCAGTCAACTAGCGTCACAAGAGACCCAGTACTTC	CASSQLASQETQYF
TRBV18	.	TRBJ1-5	TRBD1	TGTGCCAGCTCACCGGGGACAGGTGGAAATCAGCCCCAGCATTTT	CASSPGTGGNQPQHF
TRBV29-1	.	TRBJ1-2	.	TGCAGCGTTGACGACCCGACAGCTAACTATGGCTACACCTTC	CSVDDPTANYGYTF
TRBV5-5	.	TRBJ2-7	TRBD1	TGTGCCAGCAGCTGGGACAGGGGCAACGAGCAGTACTTC	CASSWDRGNEQYF
TRBV3-1/TRBV3-2	.	TRBJ1-1	.	TGTGCCAGCAGCCATGGACAGAATTATACTGAAGCTTTCTTT	CASSHGQNYTEAFF
TRBV6-1	.	TRBJ1-4	TRBD1	TGTGCCAGCAGTGGGACAGGGGGTTGGTCTAATGAAAAACTGTTTTTT	CASSGTGGWSNEKLFF
TRBV4-3	few	TRBJ1-1	TRBD1	TGCGCCAGCAGCCAAGATGTCTCCGGGACAGGGGACGCTGAAGCTTTCTTT	CASSQDVSGTGDAEAFF
TRBV5-6	few	TRBJ1-5	TRBD1	TGTGCCAGCAGCTGGGGGACAGGGCGCAATCAGCCCCAGCATTTT	CASSWGTGRNQPQHF
TRBV5-6	.	TRBJ1-1	TRBD1	TGTGCCAGCGGAATACAGGGGGTCTCTGAAGCTTTCTTT	CASGIQGVSEAFF
TRBV7-8	.	TRBJ2-1	.	TGTGCCAGCAGCTCCCTCCCCGGGGCGGGACGTGAGCAGTTCTTC	CASSSLPGAGREQFF
TRBV3-1/TRBV3-2	.	TRBJ2-5	TRBD2	TGTGCCAGCGCGACTAGCGGCCCCCAGACCCAGTACTTC	CASATSGPQTQYF
TRBV5-6	.	TRBJ1-1	.	TGTGCCAGCATCATTAAAGGGGGCACTGAAGCTTTCTTT	CASIIKGGTEAFF
TRBV11-2	once	TRBJ2-3	.	TGTGCCAGCAGCTTCAGTGGACATCTGTTAGATACGCAGTATTTT	CASSFSGHLLDTQYF
TRBV7-2	.	TRBJ2-5	TRBD2	TGTGCCAGCAGGAAATCTCGGCTAGCGGGGGAATATATCCAAGAGACCCAGTACTTC	CASRKSRLAGEYIQETQYF